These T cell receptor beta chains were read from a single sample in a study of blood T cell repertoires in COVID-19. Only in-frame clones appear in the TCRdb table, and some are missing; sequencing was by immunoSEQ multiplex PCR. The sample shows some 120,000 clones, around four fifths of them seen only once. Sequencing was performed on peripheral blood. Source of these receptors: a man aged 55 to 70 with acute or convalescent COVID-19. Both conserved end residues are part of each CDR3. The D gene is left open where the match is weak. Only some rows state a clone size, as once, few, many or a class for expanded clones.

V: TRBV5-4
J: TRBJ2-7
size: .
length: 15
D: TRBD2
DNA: TGTGCCAGCAGCTTAACTAGCGGGCCCACCTACGAGCAGTACTTC
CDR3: CASSLTSGPTYEQYF

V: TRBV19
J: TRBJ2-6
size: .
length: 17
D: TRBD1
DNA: TGTGCCAGTGCCCCGGGACAGGGGCCGGCTGGGGCCAACGTCCTGACTTTC
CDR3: CASAPGQGPAGANVLTF

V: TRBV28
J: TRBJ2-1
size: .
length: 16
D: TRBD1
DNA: TGTGCCAGCAGTTTATCCACAGGGACAGGGGGCAATGAGCAGTTCTTC
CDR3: CASSLSTGTGGNEQFF

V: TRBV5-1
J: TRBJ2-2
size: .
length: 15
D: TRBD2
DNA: TGCGCCAGCAGCCTTGCGGGAGGGGTTACCGGGGAGCTGTTTTTT
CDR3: CASSLAGGVTGELFF

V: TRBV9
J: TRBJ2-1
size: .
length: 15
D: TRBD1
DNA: TGTGCCAGCAGCGCAAGGACAGGACAAGGCAATGAGCAGTTCTTC
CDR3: CASSARTGQGNEQFF

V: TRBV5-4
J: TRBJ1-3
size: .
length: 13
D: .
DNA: TGTGCCACAAGCGGGGGGCAAGGAAACACCATATATTTT
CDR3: CATSGGQGNTIYF

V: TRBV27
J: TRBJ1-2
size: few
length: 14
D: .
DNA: TGTGCCAGCAGTTTACGGCCGGCACCCGGGGGCTACACCTTC
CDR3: CASSLRPAPGGYTF

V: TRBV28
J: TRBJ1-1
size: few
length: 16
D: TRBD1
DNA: TGTGCCAGCAGCCAGCCCAGGGGGCCCGAAAACACTGAAGCTTTCTTT
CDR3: CASSQPRGPENTEAFF

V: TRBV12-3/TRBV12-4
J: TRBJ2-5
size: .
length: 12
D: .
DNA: TGTGCCAGCAGTCCTGACACTGGGACCCAGTACTTC
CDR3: CASSPDTGTQYF

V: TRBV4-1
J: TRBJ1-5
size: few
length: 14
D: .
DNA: TGCGCCAGCAGCCAAGACCAGGTCAATCAGCCCCAGCATTTT
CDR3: CASSQDQVNQPQHF

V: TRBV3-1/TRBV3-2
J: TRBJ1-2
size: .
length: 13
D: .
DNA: TGTGCCAGCAGCCAAGGACAGCCCTATGGCTACACCTTC
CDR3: CASSQGQPYGYTF